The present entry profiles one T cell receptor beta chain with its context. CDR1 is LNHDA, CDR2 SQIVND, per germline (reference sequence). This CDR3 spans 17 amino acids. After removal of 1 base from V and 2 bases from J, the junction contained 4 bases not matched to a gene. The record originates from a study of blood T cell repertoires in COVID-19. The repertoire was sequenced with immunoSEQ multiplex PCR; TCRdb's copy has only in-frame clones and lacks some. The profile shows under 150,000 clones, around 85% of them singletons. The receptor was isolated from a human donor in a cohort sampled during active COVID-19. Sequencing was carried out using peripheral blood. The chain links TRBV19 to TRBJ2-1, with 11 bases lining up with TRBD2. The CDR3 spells CASSIAHSGGAYNEQFF. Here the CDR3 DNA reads TGTGCCAGTAGTATAGCCCATAGCGGGGGGGCCTACAATGAGCAGTTCTTC.